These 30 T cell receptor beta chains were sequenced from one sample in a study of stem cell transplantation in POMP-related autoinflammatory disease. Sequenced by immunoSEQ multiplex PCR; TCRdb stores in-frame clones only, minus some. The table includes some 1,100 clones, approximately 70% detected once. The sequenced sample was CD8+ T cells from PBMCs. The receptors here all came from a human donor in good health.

The CDR3 reads CASSPPGGPYEQFF. The DNA of the CDR3 is TGTGCCAGCAGTCCCCCGGGAGGGCCCTATGAGCAGTTCTTC. The chain recombines TRBV2 with TRBJ2-1; 8 bases match TRBD2. With 5 bases clipped from V and 8 bases from J, the junction kept 8 bases outside the gene matches. The CDR3 contains 14 residues. The V gene's germline CDR1 is SNHLY and CDR2 FYNNEI.

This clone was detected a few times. CDR3 sequence: CASSRLWRDTQYF. Here the CDR3 DNA reads TGCGCCAGCAGCCGACTTTGGCGGGATACGCAGTATTTT. The gene calls are TRBV5-1 and TRBJ2-3; D is ambiguous. Germline values: CDR1 SGHRS, CDR2 YFSETQ. V lost 4 bases, J lost 6 bases, and 12 bases lay in between. This CDR3 contains 13 residues.

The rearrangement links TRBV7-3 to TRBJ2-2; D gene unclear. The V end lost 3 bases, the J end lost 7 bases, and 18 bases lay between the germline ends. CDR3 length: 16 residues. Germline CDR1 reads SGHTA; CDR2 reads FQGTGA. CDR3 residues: CASSLGTKVGGGELFF. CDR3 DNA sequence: TGTGCCAGCAGCTTGGGCACGAAGGTTGGCGGCGGGGAGCTGTTTTTT. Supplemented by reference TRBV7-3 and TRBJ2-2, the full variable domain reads GAGVSQTPSNKVTEKGKYVELRCDPISGHTALYWYRQSLGQGPEFLIYFQGTGAADDSGLPNDRFFAVRPEGSVSTLKIQRTERGDSAVYLCASSLGTKVGGGELFFGEGSRLTVL.

The DNA for the CDR3 is TGTGCCAGCAGTGATGGGCCAGGGACTAATTCACCCCTCCACTTT. It codes for CASSDGPGTNSPLHF. The chain carries TRBV2 and TRBJ1-6, with a tentative D call TRBD1 (5 bases). Trimming removed 3 bases at V and 6 bases at J, with 12 bases between. CDR1 is SNHLY, CDR2 FYNNEI, per germline. The CDR3 sequence is 15 residues long.

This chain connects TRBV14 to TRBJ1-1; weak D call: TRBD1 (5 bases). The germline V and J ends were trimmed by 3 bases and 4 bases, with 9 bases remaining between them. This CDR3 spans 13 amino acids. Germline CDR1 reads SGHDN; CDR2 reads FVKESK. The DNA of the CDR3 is TGTGCCAGCAGCCAGTGGGGGGGCACTGAAGCTTTCTTT. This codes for CASSQWGGTEAFF.

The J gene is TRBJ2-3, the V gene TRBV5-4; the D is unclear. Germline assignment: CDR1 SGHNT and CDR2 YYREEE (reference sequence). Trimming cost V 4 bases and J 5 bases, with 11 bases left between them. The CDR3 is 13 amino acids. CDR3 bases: TGTGCCAGCAGCCCCGACTCAGGAGATACGCAGTATTTT. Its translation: CASSPDSGDTQYF.

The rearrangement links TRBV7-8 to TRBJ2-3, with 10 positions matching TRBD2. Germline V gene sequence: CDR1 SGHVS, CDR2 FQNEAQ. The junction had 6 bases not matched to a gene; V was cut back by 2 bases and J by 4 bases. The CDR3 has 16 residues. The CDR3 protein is CASSLQAGGPADTQYF. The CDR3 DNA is TGTGCCAGCAGCTTACAAGCGGGGGGGCCAGCAGATACGCAGTATTTT.

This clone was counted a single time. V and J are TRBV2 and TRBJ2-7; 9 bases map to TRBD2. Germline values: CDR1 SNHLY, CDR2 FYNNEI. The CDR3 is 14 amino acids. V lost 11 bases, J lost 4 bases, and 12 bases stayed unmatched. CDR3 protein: CAVKGGLASYEQYF. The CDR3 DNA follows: TGTGCCGTTAAAGGGGGACTAGCATCATACGAGCAGTACTTC.

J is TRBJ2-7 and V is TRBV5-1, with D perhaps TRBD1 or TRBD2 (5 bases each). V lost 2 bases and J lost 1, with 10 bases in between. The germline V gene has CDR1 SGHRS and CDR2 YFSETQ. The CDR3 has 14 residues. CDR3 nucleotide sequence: TGCGCCAGCAGCTTCCGGGACGGGTCCTACGAGCAGTACTTC. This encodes CASSFRDGSYEQYF.

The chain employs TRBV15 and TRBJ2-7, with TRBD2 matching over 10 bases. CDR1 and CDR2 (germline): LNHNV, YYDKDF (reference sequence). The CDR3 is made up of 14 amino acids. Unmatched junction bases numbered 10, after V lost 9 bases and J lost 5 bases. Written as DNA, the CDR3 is TGTGCCACTAGGGGTACTAGCGGGAAAAACGAGCAGTACTTC. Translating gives CATRGTSGKNEQYF.

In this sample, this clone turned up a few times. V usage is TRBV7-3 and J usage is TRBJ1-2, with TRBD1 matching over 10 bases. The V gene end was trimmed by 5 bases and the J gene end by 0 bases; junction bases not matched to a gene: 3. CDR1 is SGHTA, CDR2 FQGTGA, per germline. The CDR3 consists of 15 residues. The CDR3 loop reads CASSPGQGANYGYTF. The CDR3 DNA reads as TGTGCCAGCAGCCCTGGACAGGGGGCTAACTATGGCTACACCTTC.

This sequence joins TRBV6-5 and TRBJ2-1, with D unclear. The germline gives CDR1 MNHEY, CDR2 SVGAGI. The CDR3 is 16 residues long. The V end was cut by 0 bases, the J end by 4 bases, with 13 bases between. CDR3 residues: CASSYSQSPPYNEQFF. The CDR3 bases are TGTGCCAGCAGTTACTCCCAGTCCCCCCCGTACAATGAGCAGTTCTTC.

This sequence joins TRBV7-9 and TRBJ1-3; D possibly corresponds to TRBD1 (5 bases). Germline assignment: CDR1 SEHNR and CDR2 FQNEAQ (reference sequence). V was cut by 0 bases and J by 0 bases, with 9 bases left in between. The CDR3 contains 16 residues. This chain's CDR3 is CASSLAVTGSGNTIYF. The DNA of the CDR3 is TGTGCCAGCAGCTTAGCGGTAACAGGCTCTGGAAACACCATATATTTT. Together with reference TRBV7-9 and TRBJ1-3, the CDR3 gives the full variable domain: DTGVSQNPRHKITKRGQNVTFRCDPISEHNRLYWYRQTLGQGPEFLTYFQNEAQLEKSRLLSDRFSAERPKGSFSTLEIQRTEQGDSAMYLCASSLAVTGSGNTIYFGEGSWLTVV.

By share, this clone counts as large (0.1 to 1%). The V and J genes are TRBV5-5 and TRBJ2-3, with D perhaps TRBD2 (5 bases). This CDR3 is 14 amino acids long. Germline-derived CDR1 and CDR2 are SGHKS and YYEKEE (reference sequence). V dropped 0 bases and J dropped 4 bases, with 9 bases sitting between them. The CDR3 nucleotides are TGTGCCAGCAGCTTGGAAGGGAGTGCAGATACGCAGTATTTT. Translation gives CASSLEGSADTQYF. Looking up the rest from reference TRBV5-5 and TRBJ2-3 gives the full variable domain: DAGVTQSPTHLIKTRGQQVTLRCSPISGHKSVSWYQQVLGQGPQFIFQYYEKEERGRGNFPDRFSARQFPNYSSELNVNALLLGDSALYLCASSLEGSADTQYFGPGTRLTVL.

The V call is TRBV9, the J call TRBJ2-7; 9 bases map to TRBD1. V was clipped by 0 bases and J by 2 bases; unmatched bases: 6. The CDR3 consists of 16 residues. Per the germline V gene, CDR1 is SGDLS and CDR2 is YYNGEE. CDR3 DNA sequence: TGTGCCAGCAGCGTAGCCCCAGGACAGGGGACCTACGAGCAGTACTTC. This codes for CASSVAPGQGTYEQYF.

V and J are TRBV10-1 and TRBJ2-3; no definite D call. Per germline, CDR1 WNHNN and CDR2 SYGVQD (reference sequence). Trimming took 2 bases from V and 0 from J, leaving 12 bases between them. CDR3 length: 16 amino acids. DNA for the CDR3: TGCGCCAGCAGTGAGGGTTGGACGCGCAGCACAGATACGCAGTATTTT. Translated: CASSEGWTRSTDTQYF.

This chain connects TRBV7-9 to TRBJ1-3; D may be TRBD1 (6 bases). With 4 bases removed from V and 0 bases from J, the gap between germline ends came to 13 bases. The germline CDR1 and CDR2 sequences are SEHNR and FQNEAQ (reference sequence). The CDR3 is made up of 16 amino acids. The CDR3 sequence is CASSSTSDSSGNTIYF. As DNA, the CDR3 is TGTGCCAGCAGCTCAACGTCGGACAGCTCTGGAAACACCATATATTTT.

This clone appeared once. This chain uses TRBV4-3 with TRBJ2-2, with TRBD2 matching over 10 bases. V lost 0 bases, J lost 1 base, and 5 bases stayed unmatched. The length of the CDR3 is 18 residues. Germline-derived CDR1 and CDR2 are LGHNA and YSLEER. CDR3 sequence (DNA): TGCGCCAGCAGCCAAGATATTAGCGGGGGGCGGAACACCGGGGAGCTGTTTTTT. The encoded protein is CASSQDISGGRNTGELFF.

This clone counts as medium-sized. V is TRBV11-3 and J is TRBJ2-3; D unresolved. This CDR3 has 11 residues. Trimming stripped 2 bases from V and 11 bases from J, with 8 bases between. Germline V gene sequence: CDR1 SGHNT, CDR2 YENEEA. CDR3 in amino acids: CASSLNDVQYF. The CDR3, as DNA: TGTGCCAGCAGCTTAAATGATGTGCAGTATTTT.

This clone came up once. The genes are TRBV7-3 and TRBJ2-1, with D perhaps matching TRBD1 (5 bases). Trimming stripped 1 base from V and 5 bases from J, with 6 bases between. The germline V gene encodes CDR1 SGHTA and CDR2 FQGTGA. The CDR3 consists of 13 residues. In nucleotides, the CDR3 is TGTGCCAGCAGCTTAATAGGGGACAATGAGCAGTTCTTC. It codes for CASSLIGDNEQFF.

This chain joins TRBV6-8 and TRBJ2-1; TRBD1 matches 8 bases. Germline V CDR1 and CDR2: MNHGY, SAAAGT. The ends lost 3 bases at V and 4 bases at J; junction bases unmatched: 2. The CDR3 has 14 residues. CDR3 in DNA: TGTGCCAGCAGTTATGGGACAGGATACAATGAGCAGTTCTTC. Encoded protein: CASSYGTGYNEQFF.

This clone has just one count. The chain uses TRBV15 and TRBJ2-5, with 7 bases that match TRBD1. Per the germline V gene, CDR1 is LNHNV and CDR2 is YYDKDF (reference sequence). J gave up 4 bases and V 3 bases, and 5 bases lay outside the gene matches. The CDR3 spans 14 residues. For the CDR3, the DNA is TGTGCCACCAGCAGCACGAGGGGGCGAGAGACCCAGTACTTC. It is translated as CATSSTRGRETQYF.

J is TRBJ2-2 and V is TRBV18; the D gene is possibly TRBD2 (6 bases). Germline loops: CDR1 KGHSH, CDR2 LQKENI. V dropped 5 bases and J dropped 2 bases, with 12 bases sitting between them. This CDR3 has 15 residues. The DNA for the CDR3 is TGTGCCAGCTCATCCTCCGGGACTAACACCGGGGAGCTGTTTTTT. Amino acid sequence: CASSSSGTNTGELFF.

The chain's CDR3 is CASSVGGPYEQYF. CDR3 sequence (DNA): TGTGCCAGCAGCGTCGGGGGTCCCTACGAGCAGTACTTC. V and J are TRBV7-2 and TRBJ2-7; possibly TRBD2 for D (6 bases). The ends were cut back, 5 bases at V and 2 bases at J, with 10 bases in the middle. The CDR3 extends over 13 amino acids. The V gene's germline CDR1 is SGHTA and CDR2 FQGNSA.

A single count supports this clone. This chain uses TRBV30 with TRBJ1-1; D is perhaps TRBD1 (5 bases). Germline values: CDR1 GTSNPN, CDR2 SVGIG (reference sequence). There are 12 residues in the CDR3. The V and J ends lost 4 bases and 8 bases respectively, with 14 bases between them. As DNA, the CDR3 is TGTGCCTGGACCCCCGGGGGTGCCGAAGCTTTCTTT. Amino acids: CAWTPGGAEAFF.

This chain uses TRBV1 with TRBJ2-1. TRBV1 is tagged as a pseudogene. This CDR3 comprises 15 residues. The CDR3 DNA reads TGCACCAGCAGCCAATCTTTAACGGAATACAATGAGCAGTTCTTC. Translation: CTSSQSLTEYNEQFF.

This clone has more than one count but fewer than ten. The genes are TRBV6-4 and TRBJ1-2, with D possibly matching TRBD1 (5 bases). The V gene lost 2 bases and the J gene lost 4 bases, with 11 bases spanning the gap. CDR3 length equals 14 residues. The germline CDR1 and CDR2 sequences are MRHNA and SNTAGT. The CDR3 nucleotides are TGTGCCAGCAGTGACAGTCAGGGAATCTATGGCTACACCTTC. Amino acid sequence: CASSDSQGIYGYTF.

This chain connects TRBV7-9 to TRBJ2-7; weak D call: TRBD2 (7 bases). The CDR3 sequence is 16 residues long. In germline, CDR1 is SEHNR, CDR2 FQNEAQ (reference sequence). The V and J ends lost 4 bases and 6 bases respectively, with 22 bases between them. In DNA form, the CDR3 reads TGTGCCAGCAGCTCCCCTTGGGGAGGGGGGTTTACCGAGCAGTACTTC. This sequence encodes CASSSPWGGGFTEQYF.

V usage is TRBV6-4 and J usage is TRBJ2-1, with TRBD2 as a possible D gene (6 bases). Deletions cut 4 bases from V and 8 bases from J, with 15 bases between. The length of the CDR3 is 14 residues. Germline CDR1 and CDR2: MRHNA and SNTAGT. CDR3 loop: CASSGGDPQDEQFF. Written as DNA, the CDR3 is TGTGCCAGCAGTGGGGGGGACCCCCAGGATGAGCAGTTCTTC.

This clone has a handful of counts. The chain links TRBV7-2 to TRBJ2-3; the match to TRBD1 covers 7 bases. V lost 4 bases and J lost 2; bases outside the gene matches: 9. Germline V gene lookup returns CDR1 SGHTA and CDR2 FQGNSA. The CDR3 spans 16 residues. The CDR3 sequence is CASSSMDRPFTDTQYF. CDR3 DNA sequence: TGTGCCAGCAGCTCTATGGACAGGCCCTTCACAGATACGCAGTATTTT.